A few counts support the clone carrying this T cell receptor beta chain. Its antigen is still unknown. Treatment reported: roughly ten-day PBMC culture with coronavirus spike peptide pools or control peptides (ViraFEST assay). Culture proceeded for approximately eleven days, and CD4+ T cells were then isolated by negative selection. The length of the CDR3 is 18 residues. Germline CDR1 reads MNHEY; CDR2 reads SVGAGI. Germline trimming cut 0 bases from V and 6 bases from J; bases unmatched to any gene: 13. The data were taken from a study of vaccination and CD4 T cells after COVID-19. Study details: Control cultures were supplied with a CEFX pool, an HIV-1 Nef pool, or no peptide at all. Notes on the study in general: Convalescent patients' median share of reactive clones seen only post-vaccination was about 88%.

An Oncomine TCR Beta short-read assay was used to sequence the DNA from cultured CD4+ T cells. Investigators obtained genomic DNA by extraction from cultured CD4+ T cells. One entry per CDR3 protein results from TCRdb running MiXCR on the PCR reads. Counted here are about 11,000 distinct CDR3 sequences, 30% to 35% occurring once; the ten biggest clones make up more than 15%. The chain has TRBV6-5 and TRBJ2-2; 7 bases line up with TRBD2. Sequencing was performed on CD4+ T cells from blood, cultured in vitro, taken after SARS-CoV-2 vaccination. The receptor comes from a human donor who had recovered from COVID-19. The CDR3 coding sequence is TGTGCCAGCAGTTACTCGGTCGGCGGGAGAAGAACGTCCGGGGAGCTGTTTTTT. It translates to CASSYSVGGRRTSGELFF.